This T cell receptor (beta chain) was sequenced in a study of vaccination effects on CD4 cells after COVID-19. To note about this clone: Antigen: not known.

The study, taken as a whole, reports: Pronounced clonal contraction occurred in clones induced by infection and by vaccine late after vaccination. Researchers report that only 1 of 255 vaccine-induced clones in healthy vaccinees cross-reacted with common cold coronaviruses. Missing from the study were early post-infection timepoints, and its convalescent patients were few.

Sequencing used immunoSEQ multiplex PCR; TCRdb keeps in-frame clones, though not all of them. The table lists some 25,000 clones, over 55% of them singletons, with about an eighth in the top ten. Viral peptide pools were used in the ViraFEST assay to expand antigen-specific CD4+ T cells, and sequencing came afterward. Cultured cells yielded isolated CD4+ T cells after roughly 11 days. Nucleocapsid antibody tests were negative, and the vaccine recipients had no prior SARS-CoV-2 infection. Half the medium was swapped for IL-2 medium on days 3 and 7. J lost 4 bases, V lost 6 bases, and 5 bases had no gene match. Germline CDR1 MNHEY, CDR2 SVGAGI. The CDR3 is 14 amino acids.

The receptor's source is a human donor who received a COVID-19 vaccine. The specimen comprised CD4+ T cells from PBMCs cultured with HCoV-OC43 spike peptides, sampled before COVID-19 vaccination. The subset denotes: HCoV-OC43 spike overlapping peptide pool stimulation. The chain is built from TRBV6-5 and TRBJ2-7, with 11 bases that match TRBD2. The CDR3 region is CASRRLAGNYEQYF. CDR3 coding DNA: TGTGCCAGCAGGAGACTAGCGGGAAATTACGAGCAGTACTTC.